A selection of T cell receptor beta chains follows, all from one sample in a study of neoadjuvant nivolumab and ipilimumab in lung cancer. Repertoires were generated with immunoSEQ multiplex PCR, while TCRdb's copy carries only in-frame clones and drops some. The table has about 7,300 clones, more than 80% seen once. Specimen: tumor tissue, collected after neoadjuvant nivolumab, alone or with ipilimumab, at or shortly before surgery. The receptors here all came from an adult with non-small cell lung cancer. Both conserved end residues are part of each CDR3. A D gene is named only where the DNA matches it firmly. Clone size, where shown, is once, few, many, or a class for clones that have expanded.

J | size | V | D | DNA | CDR3
TRBJ2-7 | . | TRBV7-7 | . | TGTGCCAGCAGCCGAGGACTGCCCGGGGACGAGCAGTACTTC | CASSRGLPGDEQYF
TRBJ2-1 | . | TRBV7-3 | . | TGTGCCAGCAGCTTAAACAGGAATGAGCAGTTCTTC | CASSLNRNEQFF
TRBJ2-3 | . | TRBV5-6 | . | TGTGCCAGCAGCCTCAGGCGGAGTCACACAGATACGCAGTATTTT | CASSLRRSHTDTQYF
TRBJ2-7 | . | TRBV6-6 | TRBD1 | TGTGCCAGCAACTCGGGACAGGGGGCCAACGAGCAGTACTTC | CASNSGQGANEQYF
TRBJ2-3 | few | TRBV11-2 | . | TGTGCCAGCAGCTTAGATCTGACAGATACGCAGTATTTT | CASSLDLTDTQYF
TRBJ2-2 | . | TRBV5-1 | TRBD1 | TGCGCCAGCACCGAACCCGGGCGTAGGACAGGGGTCACCGGGGAGCTGTTTTTT | CASTEPGRRTGVTGELFF
TRBJ2-5 | . | TRBV2 | . | TGTGCCAGCAGTGCGACAACACAAGAGACCCAGTACTTC | CASSATTQETQYF
TRBJ1-6 | . | TRBV7-8 | . | TGTGCCAGCAGCGCGGCCCAGGATAATTCACCCCTCCACTTT | CASSAAQDNSPLHF
TRBJ2-1 | . | TRBV27 | . | TGTGCCAGCAGTTTGGACGAATACAATGAGCAGTTCTTC | CASSLDEYNEQFF
TRBJ1-1 | . | TRBV11-2 | . | TGTGCCAGCAGCCCTGTGGAACAGTTTAACACTGAAGCTTTCTTT | CASSPVEQFNTEAFF
TRBJ2-2 | . | TRBV6-6 | . | TGTGCCAGCACCCCTTTGGGGGGTGACACCGGGGAGCTGTTTTTT | CASTPLGGDTGELFF
TRBJ1-2 | . | TRBV19 | TRBD1 | TGTGCCAGTAGTATATTGTCCGGAGGACAGGGTAACTATGGCTACACCTTC | CASSILSGGQGNYGYTF
TRBJ1-5 | once | TRBV6-5 | . | TGTGCCAGCAGTTACACGACGGGTTCCGATCAGCCCCAGCATTTT | CASSYTTGSDQPQHF
TRBJ1-1 | . | TRBV7-9 | TRBD1 | TGTGCCAGCACTAGGACAGGGATCACTGAAGCTTTCTTT | CASTRTGITEAFF
TRBJ2-7 | . | TRBV5-6 | TRBD2 | TGTGCCAGCAGTTATCTAGCGGGGGCCCTCTACGAGCAGTACTTC | CASSYLAGALYEQYF
TRBJ2-7 | . | TRBV6-5 | TRBD2 | TGTGCCAGCAGTGTTGGCGGGGGGCCTTCCTACGAGCAGTACTTC | CASSVGGGPSYEQYF
TRBJ1-3 | . | TRBV6-5 | TRBD1 | TGTGCCAGCAGTAGGGACAGAGCAAGAAACACCATATATTTT | CASSRDRARNTIYF
TRBJ1-1 | . | TRBV7-8 | . | TGTGCCAGCAGCTTGACGCCGGGACAAATGAACACTGAAGCTTTCTTT | CASSLTPGQMNTEAFF
TRBJ1-5 | once | TRBV4-3 | . | TGCGCCAGCAGCCAAGATCCGGGTCCTTCGAATCAGCCCCAGCATTTT | CASSQDPGPSNQPQHF
TRBJ1-1 | . | TRBV6-1 | . | TGTGCCAGCAGTGAAAGGCCAGCTCCTGAAGCTTTCTTT | CASSERPAPEAFF
TRBJ1-5 | . | TRBV28 | . | TGTGCCAGCAGATACCATCAGGGATTTCAGGGGTATAGCAATCAGCCCCAGCATTTT | CASRYHQGFQGYSNQPQHF
TRBJ2-7 | . | TRBV30 | . | TGTGCCTGGGGGAGTGACTACCCCTACGAGCAGTACTTC | CAWGSDYPYEQYF
TRBJ1-1 | . | TRBV7-9 | TRBD1 | TGTGCCAGCACCTCTGGGACAGGGGAAGGGAACACTGAAGCTTTCTTT | CASTSGTGEGNTEAFF
TRBJ1-5 | . | TRBV30 | . | TGTGCCTGGAGTGACTTCGGGTCGGGGCAGCCCCAGCATTTT | CAWSDFGSGQPQHF
TRBJ1-1 | . | TRBV18 | . | TGTGCCAGCTCTAGGGATACCGCGAACACTGAAGCTTTCTTT | CASSRDTANTEAFF
TRBJ2-7 | . | TRBV30 | TRBD2 | TGTGCCTGGAACCACGGGTGGACTAGCGGGGGGTCTTACGAGCAGTACTTC | CAWNHGWTSGGSYEQYF
TRBJ2-1 | . | TRBV5-1 | . | TGCGCCAGCTCCCCCGGGGCCAACCCCCTGAATGAGCAGTTCTTC | CASSPGANPLNEQFF
TRBJ1-4 | . | TRBV6-1 | TRBD1 | TGTGCCAGCAGTCAGGACAGGCGTGAAAAACTGTTTTTT | CASSQDRREKLFF
TRBJ2-3 | . | TRBV9 | . | TGTGCCAGCAGCGCAGGAGTTACGCAGTATTTT | CASSAGVTQYF
TRBJ1-6 | few | TRBV5-1 | TRBD1 | TGCGCCACCGCATTAACCGGGACAGTCGGTTCACCCCTCCACTTT | CATALTGTVGSPLHF
TRBJ2-1 | . | TRBV7-2 | TRBD2 | TGTGCCAGCAGCCAGACTAGCGGGATTCTCAATGAGCAGTTCTTC | CASSQTSGILNEQFF
TRBJ1-6 | . | TRBV11-3 | TRBD1 | TGTGCCAGCAGCCTAGGACAGGGAGGGTCACCCCTCCACTTT | CASSLGQGGSPLHF
TRBJ2-7 | . | TRBV9 | TRBD1 | TGTGCCAGCAGCGTAGGGACAGGGGGCTTATACGAGCAGTACTTC | CASSVGTGGLYEQYF
TRBJ1-1 | . | TRBV29-1 | TRBD1 | TGCAGCGTCGAACCCACAGGGGGCAGAGCTTTCTTT | CSVEPTGGRAFF
TRBJ1-1 | . | TRBV11-2 | . | TGTGCCAGCAGCTTAGACCGGAGGGACACTGAAGCTTTCTTT | CASSLDRRDTEAFF